The following is a TCR beta chain sequence with its context. Antigen: not known. This sample is drawn from a study of cytomegalovirus exposure and HLA in healthy donors. The study, taken as a whole, reports: A list of 150 or so TCR beta chains associated with cytomegalovirus was given. The likely explanation for a cluster of highly shared sequence variants was sequencing artifact.

The CDR3 covers 17 residues. The V segment lost 0 bases and the J segment 0 bases; nucleotides outside the gene matches: 4. Germline lookup yields CDR1 LGHNT and CDR2 FRNRAP. The PCR used 60 Vbeta and 13 Jbeta primers. Measured with immunoSEQ multiplex PCR; TCRdb has only the in-frame clones, and not every one. The table records approximately 150,000 clones, over 60% of them present only once. The sequence was collected from a male donor in good health and CMV-seronegative. V gene TRBV12-5 combines with J gene TRBJ1-1, with TRBD1 identical over 10 bases. Source material: PBMCs. The CDR3: CASGLVLTGGMNTEAFF. The CDR3 DNA sequence: TGTGCTAGTGGTTTGGTCTTGACAGGGGGCATGAACACTGAAGCTTTCTTT.